What follows describes a single T cell receptor (beta chain). Sequenced by immunoSEQ multiplex PCR; TCRdb stores in-frame clones only, minus some. Of tens of thousands of clones detected, approximately 79% appear once; the ten largest clones hold 2.5% to 3%. The record originates from a study of blood T cell repertoires in COVID-19. This CDR3 is 14 amino acids long. In germline, CDR1 is LNHNV, CDR2 YYDKDF (reference sequence). The ends lost 2 bases at V and 6 bases at J; junction bases unmatched: 3. V and J are TRBV15 and TRBJ2-1, with 8 bases lining up with TRBD2. Input material: peripheral blood. This clonotype was sampled from a human donor with acute or convalescent COVID-19. The donor label of this sample is uncertain. Here the CDR3 reads CATSRILAANEQFF. The DNA of the CDR3 is TGTGCCACCAGCAGAATACTAGCGGCCAATGAGCAGTTCTTC.